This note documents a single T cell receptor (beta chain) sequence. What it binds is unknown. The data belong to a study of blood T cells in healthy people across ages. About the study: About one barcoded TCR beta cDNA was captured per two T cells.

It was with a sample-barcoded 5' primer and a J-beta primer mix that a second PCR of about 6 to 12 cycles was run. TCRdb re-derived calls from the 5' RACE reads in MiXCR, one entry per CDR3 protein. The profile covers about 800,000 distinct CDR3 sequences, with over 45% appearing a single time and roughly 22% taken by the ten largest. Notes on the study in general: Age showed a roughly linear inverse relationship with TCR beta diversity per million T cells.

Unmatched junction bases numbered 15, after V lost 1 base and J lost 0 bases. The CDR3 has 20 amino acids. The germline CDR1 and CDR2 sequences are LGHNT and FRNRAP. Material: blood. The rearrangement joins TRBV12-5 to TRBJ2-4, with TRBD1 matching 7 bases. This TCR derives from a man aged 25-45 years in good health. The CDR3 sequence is CASGLALPGQAGVAKNIQYF. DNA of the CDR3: TGTGCTAGTGGTTTGGCCCTTCCAGGACAGGCTGGGGTAGCCAAAAACATTCAGTACTTC.